The sample holds a few counts of the clone carrying this T cell receptor (beta chain). The antigen is not known. The sample belongs to a study of cytomegalovirus exposure and HLA in healthy donors. Looking at the study overall: An earlier analysis identified more than 95 million unique TCR beta sequences in 150 million to 200 million T cells. Study-level results: The study flagged roughly 150 TCR beta chains as cytomegalovirus-associated. Reportedly, cytomegalovirus status was diagnosed with high sensitivity and specificity.

A multiplex PCR was run with 60 Vbeta primers and 13 Jbeta primers. Measured with immunoSEQ multiplex PCR; TCRdb has only the in-frame clones, and not every one. The sample has about 180,000 clones; 75% to 90% are singletons. Germline V gene sequence: CDR1 GTSNPN, CDR2 SVGIG (reference sequence). This CDR3 spans 11 amino acids. V shed 2 bases and J shed 5 bases, with 7 bases lying between them. Material for sequencing was PBMCs. The V call is TRBV30, the J call TRBJ2-7, with D unresolved. The origin of this receptor is a boy younger than 10 in good health and CMV-seronegative. CDR3 bases: TGTGCCTGGAGTTATCGGGACGAGCAGTACTTC. Translated: CAWSYRDEQYF.